A selection of T cell receptor beta chains follows, all from one sample in a study of T-cell reconstitution after alpha-beta-depleted transplantation in children. MiXCR, applied by TCRdb to the PCR reads, yields one record per CDR3 protein. The sample gives more than 300,000 distinct CDR3 sequences, roughly 15% of which show up once; around 43% is in the top ten. This specimen was PBMCs, mostly from graft donor cells, taken 360 days after TCRalphabeta/CD19-depleted stem cell transplant. Source of these receptors: a male patient aged 2-15 years who had a stem cell transplant for acute lymphoblastic leukemia, so the T cells may come from the graft donor. Both conserved end residues are part of each CDR3. A D gene is named only where the DNA matches it firmly. The size of a clone is reported for some rows only, either as once, few or many, or as a class for expanded clones.

abundance	v_gene	j_gene	len	d_gene	CDR3aa	CDR3nt
few	TRBV16	TRBJ2-2	18	TRBD1	CASSQWVMTDRDTGELFF	TGTGCCAGCAGCCAATGGGTAATGACCGACAGGGACACCGGGGAGCTGTTTTTT
NA	TRBV20-1	TRBJ2-3	18	TRBD2	CSARDSGGGLWSTDTQYF	TGCAGTGCTAGAGATAGTGGGGGAGGGCTCTGGAGCACAGATACGCAGTATTTT
few	TRBV6-1	TRBJ2-1	14	NA	CASSGHHLGNEQFF	TGTGCCAGCAGCGGCCACCACCTCGGCAATGAGCAGTTCTTC
few	TRBV28	TRBJ2-1	15	TRBD2	CATQLAGFAYNEQFF	TGTGCCACCCAGCTAGCGGGGTTTGCCTACAATGAGCAGTTCTTC
few	TRBV4-3	TRBJ2-1	18	NA	CASSQDRTRVPPHNEQFF	TGCGCCAGCAGCCAAGATCGGACACGGGTCCCTCCTCACAATGAGCAGTTCTTC
NA	TRBV7-9	TRBJ2-1	14	TRBD2	CASSLAASGRPSFF	TGTGCCAGCAGCTTAGCGGCTAGCGGGAGGCCTTCGTTCTTC
NA	TRBV21-1	TRBJ2-1	16	NA	CASSTELAGAYNEQFF	TGTGCCAGCAGTACCGAACTAGCGGGGGCCTACAATGAGCAGTTCTTC
many	TRBV28	TRBJ1-1	12	NA	CASSLEGAEAFF	TGTGCCAGCAGTTTAGAGGGGGCTGAAGCTTTCTTT
NA	TRBV10-1	TRBJ2-2	17	NA	CASSESRAMGNTGELFF	TGCGCCAGCAGTGAGTCTCGCGCAATGGGGAACACCGGGGAGCTGTTTTTT
NA	TRBV27	TRBJ1-4	14	NA	CASKAGVTNEKLFF	TGTGCCAGCAAGGCAGGGGTAACTAATGAAAAACTGTTTTTT
many	TRBV12-3/TRBV12-4	TRBJ2-2	15	TRBD1	CASSPDRENTGELFF	TGTGCCAGCAGTCCAGACAGGGAGAACACCGGGGAGCTGTTTTTT
many	TRBV7-3	TRBJ1-1	13	NA	CASSLSRDTEAFF	TGTGCCAGCAGCTTAAGCAGGGACACTGAAGCTTTCTTT
NA	TRBV29-1	TRBJ1-1	13	NA	CSVADFLNTEAFF	TGCAGCGTTGCGGACTTCCTGAACACTGAAGCTTTCTTT
NA	TRBV11-1	TRBJ2-1	14	NA	CASSLGVPGNEQFF	TGTGCCAGCAGCTTAGGAGTTCCGGGCAATGAGCAGTTCTTC
many	TRBV3-1	TRBJ2-1	15	TRBD2	CASSHSGRAWDEQFF	TGTGCCAGCAGCCATAGCGGGAGGGCCTGGGATGAGCAGTTCTTC
NA	TRBV20-1	TRBJ2-7	15	TRBD2	CSARELAMISYEQYF	TGCAGTGCTAGAGAACTAGCGATGATCTCCTACGAGCAGTACTTC
NA	TRBV5-1	TRBJ2-7	13	NA	CASSAGREYEQYF	TGCGCCAGCAGCGCAGGACGGGAATACGAGCAGTACTTC
many	TRBV12-3/TRBV12-4	TRBJ2-7	12	NA	CASSLQAYEQYF	TGTGCCAGCAGTTTACAGGCTTACGAGCAGTACTTC
few	TRBV6-5	TRBJ2-7	17	NA	CASSYSGSTLSSYEQYF	TGTGCCAGCAGTTACTCTGGGAGTACCCTTAGCTCCTACGAGCAGTACTTC
NA	TRBV6-5	TRBJ1-2	16	TRBD1	CASSYHQTGVLYGYTF	TGTGCCAGCAGTTACCACCAGACAGGGGTGCTCTATGGCTACACCTTC
many	TRBV10-3	TRBJ2-3	13	TRBD2	CAIRGLATDTQYF	TGTGCCATCAGGGGACTAGCAACAGATACGCAGTATTTT
few	TRBV12-3/TRBV12-4	TRBJ2-7	15	TRBD2	CASSFAPSGSSGQYF	TGTGCCAGCAGTTTCGCCCCTAGCGGGAGTTCCGGGCAGTACTTC
few	TRBV9	TRBJ2-1	15	NA	CASSDHMGPYNEQFF	TGTGCCAGCAGTGATCATATGGGGCCCTACAATGAGCAGTTCTTC
few	TRBV7-2	TRBJ2-7	16	TRBD1	CASSWPDRSLSYEQYF	TGTGCCAGCAGCTGGCCGGACAGGAGTCTCTCCTACGAGCAGTACTTC
few	TRBV12-3/TRBV12-4	TRBJ2-1	15	TRBD2	CASSLKGLKRNEQFF	TGTGCCAGCAGTTTGAAGGGACTAAAGCGCAATGAGCAGTTCTTC
many	TRBV12-3/TRBV12-4	TRBJ2-7	14	TRBD1	CASSSGTASYEQYF	TGTGCCAGCAGTTCCGGGACAGCCTCCTACGAGCAGTACTTC
many	TRBV12-3/TRBV12-4	TRBJ1-4	13	NA	CASKGPMAEKLFF	TGTGCCAGCAAAGGACCTATGGCGGAAAAACTGTTTTTT
few	TRBV28	TRBJ1-1	15	TRBD1	CASTPRRTGRTEAFF	TGTGCCAGCACACCCCGGCGGACAGGGAGGACTGAAGCTTTCTTT
NA	TRBV10-1	TRBJ2-2	13	NA	CASSEGGRGELFF	TGCGCCAGCAGTGAGGGAGGGCGCGGGGAGCTGTTTTTT
NA	TRBV30	TRBJ1-1	12	NA	CASSGADTEAFF	TGTGCCTCTTCAGGGGCTGACACTGAAGCTTTCTTT
few	TRBV13	TRBJ2-7	16	NA	CASSLPIGELGDEQYF	TGTGCCAGCAGCCTACCAATTGGAGAGCTCGGGGACGAGCAGTACTTC
many	TRBV7-2	TRBJ2-3	15	TRBD2	CASSLVVRVLAGVHF	TGTGCCAGCAGCTTAGTAGTTCGGGTCCTAGCGGGAGTACATTTT
NA	TRBV5-1	TRBJ2-5	15	NA	CASSLVTSAGETQYF	TGCGCCAGCAGCTTGGTTACCTCGGCGGGAGAGACCCAGTACTTC
NA	TRBV12-3/TRBV12-4	TRBJ2-3	15	NA	CATHTGEGTTDTQYF	TGTGCCACCCACACGGGGGAAGGAACCACAGATACGCAGTATTTT
many	TRBV28	TRBJ1-1	17	NA	CASSLRDWGSERTEAFF	TGTGCCAGCAGTTTAAGGGATTGGGGTTCAGAACGGACTGAAGCTTTCTTT
NA	TRBV4-3	TRBJ1-2	15	NA	CASSQQETKRNGYTF	TGCGCCAGCAGCCAACAGGAGACTAAAAGAAATGGCTACACCTTC
NA	TRBV15	TRBJ2-7	15	NA	CATSRVDGLSYEQYF	TGTGCCACCAGCAGAGTCGACGGACTTTCCTACGAGCAGTACTTC
NA	TRBV29-1	TRBJ2-2	17	TRBD2	CSAQSGLAGGYTGELFF	TGCAGCGCCCAAAGTGGGCTAGCGGGAGGTTACACCGGGGAGCTGTTTTTT
many	TRBV24-1	TRBJ2-2	17	TRBD1	CATSDSGTGFFTGELFF	TGTGCCACCAGTGACTCCGGGACAGGCTTTTTTACCGGGGAGCTGTTTTTT
NA	TRBV20-1	TRBJ2-7	14	TRBD1	CSARDTGARYEQYF	TGCAGTGCTAGAGATACAGGGGCCCGCTACGAGCAGTACTTC
few	TRBV12-3/TRBV12-4	TRBJ2-5	14	TRBD2	CASRKLANQETQYF	TGTGCCAGCAGGAAACTAGCGAACCAAGAGACCCAGTACTTC
few	TRBV4-3	TRBJ1-4	15	NA	CASSQALGANEKLFF	TGCGCCAGCAGCCAAGCTCTCGGGGCGAATGAAAAACTGTTTTTT
few	TRBV14	TRBJ1-4	16	NA	CASSLGTPARNEKLFF	TGTGCCAGCAGCCTCGGGACGCCTGCAAGGAATGAAAAACTGTTTTTT
many	TRBV12-3/TRBV12-4	TRBJ2-7	12	NA	CASSRTSYEQYF	TGTGCCAGCAGCCGGACGTCCTACGAGCAGTACTTC
NA	TRBV10-3	TRBJ2-7	11	NA	CAISDLSEQYF	TGTGCCATCAGTGACCTAAGCGAGCAGTACTTC
NA	TRBV5-1	TRBJ1-1	13	NA	CASSFLSDSEAFF	TGCGCCAGCAGCTTTCTGTCAGACAGTGAAGCTTTCTTT
many	TRBV5-1	TRBJ2-3	13	NA	CASSPSSTDTQYF	TGCGCCAGCAGTCCAAGTAGCACAGATACGCAGTATTTT
NA	TRBV20-1	TRBJ2-2	15	NA	CSARRGLLSTGELFF	TGCAGTGCCCGGAGGGGGCTACTCAGCACCGGGGAGCTGTTTTTT
NA	TRBV12-3/TRBV12-4	TRBJ2-7	13	NA	CASSLFSGYEQYF	TGTGCCAGCAGTTTATTCAGCGGTTACGAGCAGTACTTC
NA	TRBV6-1	TRBJ2-7	13	NA	CASNHRAGYEQYF	TGTGCCAGCAACCATCGGGCGGGATACGAGCAGTACTTC
NA	TRBV20-1	TRBJ2-4	16	TRBD2	CSARDLRGGYTGIQYF	TGCAGTGCTCGGGACTTACGGGGGGGGTACACGGGCATTCAGTACTTC
NA	TRBV29-1	TRBJ2-1	16	TRBD2	CSVRTRTSGTYNEQFF	TGCAGCGTTCGGACCCGGACTAGCGGGACGTACAATGAGCAGTTCTTC
NA	TRBV20-1	TRBJ1-6	14	NA	CSARTQSLSSPLHF	TGCAGTGCTAGAACACAGTCTCTAAGTTCACCCCTCCACTTT
many	TRBV5-1	TRBJ2-2	16	NA	CASSLVTGPNTGELFF	TGCGCCAGCAGCTTGGTAACAGGGCCGAACACCGGGGAGCTGTTTTTT
few	TRBV9	TRBJ2-1	12	NA	CASSVESNEQFF	TGTGCCAGCAGCGTAGAGTCGAATGAGCAGTTCTTC
few	TRBV6-5	TRBJ1-5	17	TRBD1	CASSSQTGGGGNQPQHF	TGTGCCAGCAGTTCACAGACAGGGGGCGGGGGCAATCAGCCCCAGCATTTT
many	TRBV24-1	TRBJ1-5	12	NA	CATSQGGGPQHF	TGTGCCACCAGTCAAGGGGGGGGGCCCCAGCATTTT
few	TRBV15	TRBJ2-3	18	NA	CATSRLLTPRSSTDTQYF	TGTGCCACCAGCAGACTCCTTACGCCGCGTTCTAGCACAGATACGCAGTATTTT